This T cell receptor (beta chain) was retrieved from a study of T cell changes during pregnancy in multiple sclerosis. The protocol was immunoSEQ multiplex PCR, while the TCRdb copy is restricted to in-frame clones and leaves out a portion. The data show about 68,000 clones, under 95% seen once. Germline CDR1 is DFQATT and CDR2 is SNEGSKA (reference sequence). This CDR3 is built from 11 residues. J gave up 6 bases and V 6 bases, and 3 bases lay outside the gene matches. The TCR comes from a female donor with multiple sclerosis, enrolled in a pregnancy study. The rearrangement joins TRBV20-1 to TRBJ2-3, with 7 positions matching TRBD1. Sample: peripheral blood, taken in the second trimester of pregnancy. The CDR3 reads CSARGQDTQYF. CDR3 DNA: TGCAGTGCCAGGGGACAGGATACGCAGTATTTT.